This T cell receptor beta chain was captured in a study of OX40 agonist ivuxolimab in advanced cancers. Overall study: The patients got ivuxolimab, which is an agonistic anti-OX40 (CD134) antibody. While on treatment, patients had intravenous ivuxolimab at 0.01 to 10 mg/kg every 2 weeks. Study results and limitations: In general, CD8+ T cells held more expanded clones than CD4+ did, on average.

V was pared by 0 bases and J by 4 bases, with 13 bases between. CDR1 MNHNS and CDR2 SASEGT come from the germline V gene. This CDR3 has 15 residues. Clones were read by immunoSEQ multiplex PCR, and TCRdb kept only the in-frame ones, dropping some. The repertoire has around 68,000 clones, more than 75% of them found once; the top ten carry around 1.9%. A note on this clone: Its target is unknown.

This TCR derives from an adult with an advanced solid tumor such as melanoma, head and neck, liver or kidney cancer. Here the sequenced sample was CD4+ or CD8+ T cells sorted from blood, taken in a trial of the OX40 agonist ivuxolimab. The rearrangement uses TRBV6-1 and TRBJ2-7; tentative D call: TRBD1 (5 bases). CDR3 DNA sequence: TGTGCCAGCAGTGAAGCCCCAGGGATAGGTTACGAGCAGTACTTC. This encodes CASSEAPGIGYEQYF.